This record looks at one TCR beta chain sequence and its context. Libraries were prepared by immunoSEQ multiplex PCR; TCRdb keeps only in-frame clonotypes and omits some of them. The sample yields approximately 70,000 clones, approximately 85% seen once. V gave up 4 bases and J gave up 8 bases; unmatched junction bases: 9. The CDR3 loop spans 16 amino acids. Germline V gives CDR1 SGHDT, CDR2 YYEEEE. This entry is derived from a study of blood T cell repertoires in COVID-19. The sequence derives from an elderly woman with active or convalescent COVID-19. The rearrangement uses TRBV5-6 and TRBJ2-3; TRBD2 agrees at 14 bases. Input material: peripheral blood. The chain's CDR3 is CASSLGTSGGGGTQYF. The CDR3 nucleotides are TGTGCCAGCAGCCTAGGGACTAGCGGGGGCGGGGGTACGCAGTATTTT.